This entry lists 9 T cell receptor beta chains sequenced from one sample in a study of response to subunit inactivated influenza vaccine listed by TCRdb under 2018. Receptors were amplified or captured by RT-PCR. TCRdb names Illumina HiSeq 2500 as the instrument used. TCRdb applied fastp at Q25 and MiXCR to the public reads, then kept only in-frame beta chains. Every entry covers one CDR3 protein and lists the most common genes and DNA from its rows. The sample table lists under 850,000 distinct CDR3 sequences, about 18% of them with a count of one. The ten largest account for roughly 10% of the sample. The source was PBMCs from blood, collected 5 to 6 days after vaccination. These receptors came from a man aged 50-60 years who received an inactivated influenza vaccine. Donor details come from another sample of the same person, matched by shared clones.

This clonotype was counted many times. The CDR3 nucleotides read TGTGCCAGCAGGGAGACGGGCCAAACCGGGGAGCTGTTTTTT. Translation gives CASRETGQTGELFF. The chain has TRBV25-1 and TRBJ2-2, with D unresolved. V shed 6 bases and J shed 5 bases, with 13 bases lying between them. CDR3 length equals 14 residues. The germline CDR1 and CDR2 sequences are MGHDK and SYGVNS.

This clonotype was seen only a few times. This rearrangement joins TRBV20-1 to TRBJ1-2; TRBD1 agrees at 8 bases. CDR1 is DFQATT, CDR2 SNEGSKA, per germline (reference sequence). J gave up 7 bases and V 6 bases, and 13 bases lay outside the gene matches. This CDR3 region has 14 residues. The CDR3 reads CSARIRTGGGGYTF. DNA for the CDR3: TGCAGTGCAAGAATCCGAACAGGGGGGGGTGGCTACACCTTC.

This clonotype turned up a few times. The chain links TRBV7-6 to TRBJ2-2; D gene unclear. The germline V gene encodes CDR1 SGHVS and CDR2 FNYEAQ. Trimming stripped 0 bases from V and 0 bases from J, with 8 bases between. The CDR3 has 16 residues. The DNA of the CDR3 is TGTGCCAGCAGCTTAGCCTTCTCCGCGAACACCGGGGAGCTGTTTTTT. Translating it yields CASSLAFSANTGELFF.

The chain is built from TRBV20-1 and TRBJ2-5, with D possibly being TRBD2 (7 bases). Germline V CDR1 and CDR2: DFQATT, SNEGSKA (reference sequence). CDR3 size: 15 residues. V lost 4 bases, J lost 2 bases, and 17 bases lay in between. The CDR3 coding sequence is TGCAGTGCTAAGCAAAGGGGGGGATTTCAAGAGACCCAGTACTTC. It yields the protein CSAKQRGGFQETQYF.

At least ten counts were recorded for this clonotype. The chain has TRBV6-2 or TRBV6-3 and TRBJ1-3; no definite D call. The V end lost 0 bases, the J end lost 0 bases, and 12 bases lay between the germline ends. Germline CDR1 reads MNHEY; CDR2 reads SVGEGT. This CDR3 region has 17 residues. The CDR3 loop is CASSYSIYPGSGNTIYF. The DNA of the CDR3 is TGTGCCAGCAGTTACTCGATTTACCCCGGCTCTGGAAACACCATATATTTT.

The chain is built from TRBV9 and TRBJ2-1; 12 bases map to TRBD2. Per the germline V gene, CDR1 is SGDLS and CDR2 is YYNGEE. After removal of 3 bases from V and 9 bases from J, the junction contained 10 bases not matched to a gene. The CDR3 loop spans 16 amino acids. CDR3 sequence reads: CASSETSGLAGSEQFF. As DNA, the CDR3 is TGTGCCAGCAGCGAGACCTCCGGACTAGCGGGAAGTGAGCAGTTCTTC.

A note on this clonotype: Possible read error: a much larger clone is one base away. This chain connects TRBV5-1 to TRBJ2-1; D may be TRBD1 (7 bases). This CDR3 contains 14 residues. Trimming cost V 6 bases and J 5 bases, with 15 bases left between them. Germline CDR1 SGHRS, CDR2 YFSETQ. CDR3 in amino acids: CASTLDREDNEQFF. Written as DNA, the CDR3 is TGCGCCAGCACCCTAGACAGGGAGGACAATGAGCAGTTCTTC.

The CDR3, as DNA: TGTGCCAGCAGTTATCCCATGGGGCAGGGGTTTGGCTACACCTTC. Protein: CASSYPMGQGFGYTF. The genes are TRBV6-5 and TRBJ1-2, with D perhaps TRBD1 (6 bases). CDR3 length equals 15 residues. The V end was cut by 3 bases, the J end by 7 bases, with 18 bases between. In germline, CDR1 is MNHEY, CDR2 SVGAGI.

This clonotype was counted only a few times. The chain links TRBV6-2 or TRBV6-3 to TRBJ2-1, with 8 positions matching TRBD2. The CDR3 runs to 15 residues. V lost 8 bases to trimming and J lost 6 bases; unmatched junction nucleotides: 12. From germline, CDR1 is MNHEY and CDR2 SVGEGT. CDR3 residues: CASLHPGRALNEQFF. CDR3 in DNA: TGTGCCAGCCTGCACCCCGGGAGGGCCCTCAATGAGCAGTTCTTC.